Given below is one T cell receptor (beta chain) in context. Antigen specificity is unknown. This entry belongs to a study of shared clonotypes between healthy human individuals. Background on the study: A couple of women and a few men aged 18 to 49 made up the donors. Every donor yielded three CD4 naive, three CD4 memory, two CD8 naive and one CD8 memory plate.

The CDR3 is 14 amino acids. V lost 8 bases to trimming and J lost 5 bases; unmatched junction nucleotides: 8. The germline gives CDR1 SNHLY, CDR2 FYNNEI. Study-level points and caveats: When compared with the clonotypes that were shared by all four sorted-subset donors, the non-shared clonotypes turned out to have lower generation probabilities. Blood was the only sampled material, and tissue repertoires likely differ.

The protocol was immunoSEQ multiplex PCR, while the TCRdb copy is restricted to in-frame clones and leaves out a portion. In the table there are 2 million to 2.5 million clones, around 95% of which are singletons. The source of this sequence is a man between 18 and 29 years old in good health. The gene calls are TRBV2 and TRBJ2-7; 11 nucleotides match TRBD1. Sample: naive CD4+ T cells sorted from blood. Subset denoted: CD45RA+ positively selected. The chain's CDR3 is CASLRDRGADEQYF. The CDR3 nucleotides read TGTGCCAGCCTTCGGGACAGGGGGGCGGACGAGCAGTACTTC.